This TCR beta chain was recovered during a study of OX40 agonist ivuxolimab in advanced cancers. Looking at the study overall: Given to patients was ivuxolimab, an agonistic anti-OX40 (CD134) antibody. Partial responses were achieved by three patients, of whom one had hepatocellular carcinoma and two had cutaneous melanoma. Study results and limitations: At doses 0.1 to 3.0 mg/kg, CD4+ and CD8+ clones expanded. On average, a greater number of expanded clones characterised CD8+ T cells relative to CD4+.

Libraries were prepared by immunoSEQ multiplex PCR; TCRdb keeps only in-frame clonotypes and omits some of them. The table records 67,000 or so clones, roughly 90% of them present only once. Notes on this clone: Its antigen is unknown.

CDR3 length: 16 amino acids. V shed 5 bases and J shed 2 bases, with 16 bases lying between them. CDR1 is SGDLS and CDR2 is YYNGEE in the germline V gene. V is TRBV9 and J is TRBJ2-2; D is unclear. Sequencing was performed on CD4+ or CD8+ T cells sorted from blood, taken in a trial of the OX40 agonist ivuxolimab. The TCR was taken from an adult with an advanced solid tumor such as melanoma, head and neck, liver or kidney cancer. CDR3: CASSALIGLNTGELFF. Here the CDR3 DNA reads TGTGCCAGCAGTGCTTTAATCGGCCTAAACACCGGGGAGCTGTTTTTT. The variable domain in full, completed from reference TRBV9 and TRBJ2-2, reads DSGVTQTPKHLITATGQRVTLRCSPRSGDLSVYWYQQSLDQGLQFLIQYYNGEERAKGNILERFSAQQFPDLHSELNLSSLELGDSALYFCASSALIGLNTGELFFGEGSRLTVL.